The sequence of this TCR beta chain was determined in a study of T cell responses to AZD1222 COVID-19 vaccine. TCRdb's copy holds only in-frame clones and misses some; the assay was immunoSEQ multiplex PCR. The sample yields 150,000 or so clones, over 90% seen once. V shed 3 bases and J 0 bases; nucleotides not matched to a gene: 7. This CDR3 has 16 amino acids. Germline V gives CDR1 SGHTA, CDR2 FQGNSA. This specimen was peripheral blood, taken on day 0 of AZD1222 vaccination. The origin of this receptor is an adult in good health. The V and J genes are TRBV7-2 and TRBJ1-2; 7 nucleotides align to TRBD1. The CDR3 DNA sequence: TGTGCCAGCAGCTTTCGACAGGGATCAGCTAACTATGGCTACACCTTC. The encoded protein is CASSFRQGSANYGYTF.